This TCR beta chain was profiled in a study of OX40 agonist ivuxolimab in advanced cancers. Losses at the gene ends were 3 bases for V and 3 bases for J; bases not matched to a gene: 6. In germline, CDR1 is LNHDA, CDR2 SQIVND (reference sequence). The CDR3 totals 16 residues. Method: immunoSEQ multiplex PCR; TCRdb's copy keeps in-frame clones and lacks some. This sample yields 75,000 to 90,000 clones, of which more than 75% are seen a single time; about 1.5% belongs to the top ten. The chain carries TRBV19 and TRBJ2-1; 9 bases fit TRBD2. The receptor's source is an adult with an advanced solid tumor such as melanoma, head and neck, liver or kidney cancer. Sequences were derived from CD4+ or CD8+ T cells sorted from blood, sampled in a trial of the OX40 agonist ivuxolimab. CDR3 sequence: CASSIRRGGLYNEQFF. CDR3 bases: TGTGCCAGTAGTATTCGGCGGGGGGGCCTCTACAATGAGCAGTTCTTC.